Listed here is a single TCR beta chain. These data are taken from a study of T cell responses to AZD1222 COVID-19 vaccine. The CDR3 covers 18 residues. Germline V gene lookup returns CDR1 MGHRA and CDR2 YSYEKL. Germline trimming cut 2 bases from V and 7 bases from J; bases unmatched to any gene: 16. Sequenced by immunoSEQ multiplex PCR; TCRdb stores in-frame clones only, minus some. The repertoire includes under 200,000 clones, around 89% of them detected once, and approximately 4.3% sits in the top ten. Here the sequenced sample was peripheral blood, taken 28 days after the second AZD1222 dose. This chain links TRBV4-1 with TRBJ1-4; TRBD1 matches at 7 bases. This TCR was recovered from an adult who received the AZD1222 COVID-19 vaccine. The CDR3: CASSQSVRFRRGGEKLFF. In nucleotides, the CDR3 is TGCGCCAGCAGCCAATCTGTTCGGTTTCGCAGGGGGGGTGAAAAACTGTTTTTT.